This entry lists 4 T cell receptor beta chains sequenced from one sample in a study of blood T cells in healthy people across ages. Alongside a J-beta primer mix, a sample-barcoded 5' primer served in a second PCR lasting about 7 to 12 cycles. Each CDR3 protein is one row after TCRdb ran MiXCR on the 5' RACE reads. This sample yields some 940,000 distinct CDR3 sequences, of which 29% are seen a single time; roughly 10% belongs to the top ten. The sample also formed part of further work on T cells of mothers and their children.

Material: blood. These receptors were collected from a woman aged 40 to 50 in good health.

About this clonotype itself: A much larger clone sits a single nucleotide away, making a read error possible. The J gene is TRBJ2-6, the V gene TRBV20-1; 7 bases align to TRBD1. The CDR3 loop spans 14 amino acids. Germline values: CDR1 DFQATT, CDR2 SNEGSKA (reference sequence). CDR3 DNA sequence: TGCAGTGCTGAAGGGACAGTTGGGGCCAACGTCCCGACTTTC. It specifies CSAEGTVGANVPTF.

In its sample, this clonotype was seen a few times. CDR3 DNA: TGTGCCAGCAGTCTGGACAGGGCCTCTAATAATTCACCCCTCCACTTT. Its translation: CASSLDRASNNSPLHF. The V gene is TRBV2, the J gene TRBJ1-6, with TRBD1 matching 8 bases. Germline CDR1 is SNHLY and CDR2 is FYNNEI. The CDR3 spans 16 residues. Trimming took 5 bases from V and 5 from J; bases not matched to a gene: 8.

This chain connects TRBV27 to TRBJ2-5; D perhaps matches TRBD1 (6 bases). CDR1 and CDR2 (germline): MNHEY, SMNVEV (reference sequence). Trimming took 4 bases from V and 5 from J, leaving 14 bases between them. The CDR3 length is 14 residues. The CDR3, as DNA: TGTGCCAGCAGTTCCGCAGGGGCCCGGGAGACCCAGTACTTC. Translating it yields CASSSAGARETQYF.

This clonotype occurred once. The J gene is TRBJ1-1, the V gene TRBV6-6, with D perhaps TRBD1 (5 bases). The germline gives CDR1 MNHNY, CDR2 SVGAGI (reference sequence). CDR3 length: 14 residues. Deletions cut 2 bases from V and 6 bases from J, with 13 bases between. CDR3 nucleotide sequence: TGTGCCAGCAGTTACGGGGGAAGCGACGCTGAAGCTTTCTTT. Amino acids: CASSYGGSDAEAFF.